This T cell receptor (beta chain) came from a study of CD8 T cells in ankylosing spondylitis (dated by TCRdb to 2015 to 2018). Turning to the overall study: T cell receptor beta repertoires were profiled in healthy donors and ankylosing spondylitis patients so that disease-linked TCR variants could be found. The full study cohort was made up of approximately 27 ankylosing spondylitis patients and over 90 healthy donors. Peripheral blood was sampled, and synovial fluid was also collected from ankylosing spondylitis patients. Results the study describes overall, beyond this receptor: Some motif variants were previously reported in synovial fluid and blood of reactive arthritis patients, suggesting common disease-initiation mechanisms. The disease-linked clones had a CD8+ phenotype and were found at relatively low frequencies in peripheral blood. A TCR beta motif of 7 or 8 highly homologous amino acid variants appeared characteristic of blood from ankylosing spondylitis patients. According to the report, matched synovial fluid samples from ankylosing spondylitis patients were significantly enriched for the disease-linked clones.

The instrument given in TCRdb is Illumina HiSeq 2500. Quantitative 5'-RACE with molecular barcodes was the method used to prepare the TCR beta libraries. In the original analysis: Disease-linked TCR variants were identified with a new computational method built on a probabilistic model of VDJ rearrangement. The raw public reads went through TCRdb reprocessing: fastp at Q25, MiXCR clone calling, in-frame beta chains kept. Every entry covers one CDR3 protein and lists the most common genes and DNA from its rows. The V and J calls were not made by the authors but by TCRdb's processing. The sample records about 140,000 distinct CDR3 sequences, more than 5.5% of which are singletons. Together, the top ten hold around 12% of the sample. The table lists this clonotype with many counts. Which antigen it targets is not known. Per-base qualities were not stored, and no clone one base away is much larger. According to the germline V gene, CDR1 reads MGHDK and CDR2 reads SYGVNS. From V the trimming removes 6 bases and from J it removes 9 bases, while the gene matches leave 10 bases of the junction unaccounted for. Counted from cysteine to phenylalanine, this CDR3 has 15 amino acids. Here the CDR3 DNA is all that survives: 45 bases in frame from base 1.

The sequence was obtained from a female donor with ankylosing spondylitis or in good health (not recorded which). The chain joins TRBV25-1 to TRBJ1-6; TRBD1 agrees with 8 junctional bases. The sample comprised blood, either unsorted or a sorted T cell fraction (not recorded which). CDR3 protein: CASRPPGTGLSPLHF. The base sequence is TGTGCCAGCAGACCCCCCGGGACAGGACTTTCACCCCTCCACTTT.